The clone carrying this TCR beta chain was found a few times. As yet, its antigen is unknown. Germline-derived CDR1 and CDR2 are MNHEY and SVGAGI. The length of the CDR3 is 18 residues. V shed 2 bases and J 5 bases; nucleotides not matched to a gene: 13. The sample is drawn from a study of T cell repertoires in cytomegalovirus infection. Turning to the study itself: Public TCR beta signatures marked donors with CMV infection and the matching HLA.

Study findings and constraints: Dominating the ex vivo response were HLA-C-restricted CMV-specific TCR beta clonotypes. People with CMV and the relevant HLA were identified by cumulative public TCR beta family frequency.

TCRdb analysed the reads with MiXCR anew, one entry per CDR3 protein. The repertoire holds about 230,000 distinct CDR3 sequences, with approximately 22% as singletons. This TCR derives from a human donor in good health (CMV status not recorded). Some clones in this sample may be carry-over from other donors' samples. The rearrangement uses TRBV6-5 and TRBJ2-3, with 10 nucleotides matching TRBD2. The specimen was CD8+ T cells from PBMCs. The CDR3 nucleotides read TGTGCCAGCAGTTACGATTTCGGGAGCGGGGGGGCGGAAGATACGCAGTATTTT. It codes for CASSYDFGSGGAEDTQYF.